The 15 T cell receptor beta chains below come from one sample, sequenced in a study of blood T cells in healthy people across ages (dated by TCRdb to between 2014 and 2017). Libraries were prepared through 5' RACE. A second PCR of about 6 to 11 cycles was performed with a sample-barcoded 5' primer and a J-beta primer mix. TCRdb itself trimmed the public reads at Q25 with fastp, ran MiXCR and retained productive beta chains. Every entry covers one CDR3 protein and lists the most common genes and DNA from its rows. In this sample the table shows approximately 2,000,000 distinct CDR3 sequences, about two fifths of which occur a single time. The leading ten clones occupy more than 20% of the sample. Sequenced: blood. The receptors originated from a human donor in good health.

The chain employs TRBV4-1 and TRBJ2-5, with 13 bases fitting TRBD2. The V segment lost 0 bases and the J segment 5 bases; nucleotides outside the gene matches: 6. Germline V gives CDR1 MGHRA, CDR2 YSYEKL. CDR3 length equals 17 residues. The CDR3 sequence is CASSQDTSGGAWETQYF. The CDR3 DNA reads as TGCGCCAGCAGCCAAGATACTAGCGGGGGGGCCTGGGAGACCCAGTACTTC.

The chain carries TRBV9 and TRBJ2-1; perhaps D is TRBD1 or TRBD2 (7 bases each). Trimming pared 7 bases from V and 2 bases from J, leaving 19 bases between. Germline assignment: CDR1 SGDLS and CDR2 YYNGEE. CDR3 length equals 16 residues. CDR3 residues: CASGGGGDRPYNEQFF. DNA of the CDR3: TGTGCCAGCGGCGGGGGAGGGGACAGACCCTACAATGAGCAGTTCTTC. Drawing the rest from reference TRBV9 and TRBJ2-1, the complete variable domain is DSGVTQTPKHLITATGQRVTLRCSPRSGDLSVYWYQQSLDQGLQFLIQYYNGEERAKGNILERFSAQQFPDLHSELNLSSLELGDSALYFCASGGGGDRPYNEQFFGPGTRLTVL.

This sequence joins TRBV6-5 and TRBJ1-1; D ambiguous. Trimming left V 3 bases short and J 6 bases short, with 11 bases between. The germline V gene encodes CDR1 MNHEY and CDR2 SVGAGI. The CDR3 is made up of 13 amino acids. CDR3 sequence: CASSYAVRAEAFF. The CDR3 bases are TGTGCCAGCAGTTATGCAGTCCGGGCTGAAGCTTTCTTT.

V is TRBV27 and J is TRBJ2-4, with no clear D. The J call is doubtful: the DNA matches TRBJ2-7 better. The germline V gene encodes CDR1 MNHEY and CDR2 SMNVEV (reference sequence). This CDR3 region has 13 residues. CDR3 nucleotide sequence: TGTGCCAGCAGTCCTCAACTCCGGTACGAGCAGTACTTC. Translated, it gives CASSPQLRYEQYF.

This chain joins TRBV12-3 or TRBV12-4 and TRBJ2-3, with 11 nucleotides matching TRBD2. V dropped 6 bases and J dropped 2; count of bases not matched to a gene: 7. The CDR3 runs to 16 residues. The CDR3 DNA sequence: TGTGCCAGCAGCCAACGACTAGCGGGGCTCACAGATACGCAGTATTTT. This gives the protein CASSQRLAGLTDTQYF.

Comments on this clonotype: One end of the junction varies from germline; a read error may be responsible. The chain links TRBV12-3 or TRBV12-4 to TRBJ2-3, with 7 bases lining up with TRBD2. The CDR3 spans 16 residues. CDR3 sequence reads: CASTPVAGPGGDTEYF. The CDR3 nucleotides read TGTGCCAGCACCCCGGTAGCGGGCCCCGGAGGAGATACGGAGTATTTT.

J is TRBJ2-5 and V is TRBV28; no definite D call. There are 15 residues in the CDR3. The V and J ends lost 5 bases and 3 bases respectively, with 16 bases between them. CDR1 and CDR2 from the germline V gene are MDHEN and SYDVKM. The CDR3 is CASSQFGPTKETQYF. The CDR3 nucleotides read TGTGCCAGCAGTCAGTTCGGACCGACAAAAGAGACCCAGTACTTC. The full variable domain, with the rest looked up from reference TRBV28 and TRBJ2-5, is DVKVTQSSRYLVKRTGEKVFLECVQDMDHENMFWYRQDPGLGLRLIYFSYDVKMKEKGDIPEGYSVSREKKERFSLILESASTNQTSMYLCASSQFGPTKETQYFGPGTRLLVL.

The chain links TRBV6-6 to TRBJ1-3; D is unresolved. The CDR3 is 15 residues long. Looked up from germline, CDR1 is MNHNY and CDR2 is SVGAGI (reference sequence). Trimming left V 6 bases short and J 4 bases short, with 16 bases between. The CDR3 loop reads CASSPELLSGNTIYF. DNA of the CDR3: TGTGCCAGCAGCCCCGAGTTGTTGTCCGGAAACACCATATATTTT.

The chain couples TRBV27 to TRBJ1-1, with TRBD1 as a possible D gene (6 bases). From germline, CDR1 is MNHEY and CDR2 SMNVEV (reference sequence). The CDR3 covers 15 residues. V shed 6 bases and J shed 3 bases, with 17 bases lying between them. CDR3 sequence: CASSPWGAGDTEAFF. The CDR3 DNA is TGTGCCAGCAGCCCTTGGGGGGCCGGGGACACTGAAGCTTTCTTT.

As for this clonotype: One end of the junction does not line up with germline, which may come from a read error. V is TRBV6-2 or TRBV6-3 and J is TRBJ2-1; D is ambiguous. The V gene's germline CDR1 is MNHEY and CDR2 SVGEGT. This CDR3 has 13 residues. The CDR3 here is CASSYPEGNERFF. Written as DNA, the CDR3 is TGTGCCAGCAGTTACCCAGAAGGCAATGAGCGGTTCTTC.

This clonotype was picked up many times. Mismatch with germline at one junction end may stem from a read error. The genes are TRBV12-3 or TRBV12-4 and TRBJ2-2, with 8 nucleotides matching TRBD1. The CDR3 is 12 residues long. The chain's CDR3 is CASSQSTGELFF. CDR3 DNA sequence: TGTGCCAGCAGTCAGTCGACAGGGGAACTGTTTTTT.

The genes are TRBV6-5 and TRBJ2-1, with D maybe TRBD2 (5 bases). From germline, CDR1 is MNHEY and CDR2 SVGAGI. The CDR3 extends over 13 amino acids. Trimming stripped 6 bases from V and 7 bases from J, with 13 bases between. Written as DNA, the CDR3 is TGTGCCAGCAGCCCAGTTACGGGGAATGAGCAGTTCTTC. Its translation is CASSPVTGNEQFF.

The V gene is TRBV27, the J gene TRBJ1-1; no clear D gene. Germline lookup yields CDR1 MNHEY and CDR2 SMNVEV (reference sequence). CDR3 size: 13 residues. The V and J ends lost 8 bases and 2 bases respectively, with 12 bases between them. The CDR3 loop reads CASGYGSNTEAFF. The DNA for the CDR3 is TGTGCCAGCGGATACGGGAGTAACACTGAAGCTTTCTTT.

V is TRBV12-3 or TRBV12-4 and J is TRBJ2-1, with a possible D match to TRBD1 (5 bases). V gave up 10 bases and J gave up 4 bases, with 17 bases separating them. The CDR3 runs 14 residues. CDR3 nucleotide sequence: TGTGCCACCGCGCAGGCAGGGTATTACAATGAGCAGTTCTTC. Protein: CATAQAGYYNEQFF.

This rearrangement joins TRBV3-1 to TRBJ2-7, with 12 bases aligning to TRBD2. The assigned J gene may be wrong: the sequence end matches TRBJ2-5 better. CDR3 length: 15 amino acids. Germline lookup yields CDR1 LGHDT and CDR2 YNNKEL (reference sequence). Here the CDR3 reads CASRPGLAGTETQYF. CDR3 in DNA: TGTGCCAGCAGACCCGGACTAGCGGGGACAGAGACCCAGTACTTC.